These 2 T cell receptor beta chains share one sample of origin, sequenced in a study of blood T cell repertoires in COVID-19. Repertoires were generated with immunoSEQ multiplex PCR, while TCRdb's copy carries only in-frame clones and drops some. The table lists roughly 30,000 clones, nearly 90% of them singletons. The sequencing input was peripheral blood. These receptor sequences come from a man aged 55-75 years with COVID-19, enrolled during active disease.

This CDR3 reads CASSPPGQSTDTQYF. The CDR3 region has the DNA TGTGCCAGCAGTCCGCCGGGACAGAGCACAGATACGCAGTATTTT. The rearrangement joins TRBV28 to TRBJ2-3; 7 nucleotides agree with TRBD1. The CDR3 has 15 residues. With 5 bases clipped from V and 0 bases from J, the junction kept 5 bases outside the gene matches. The germline gives CDR1 MDHEN, CDR2 SYDVKM.

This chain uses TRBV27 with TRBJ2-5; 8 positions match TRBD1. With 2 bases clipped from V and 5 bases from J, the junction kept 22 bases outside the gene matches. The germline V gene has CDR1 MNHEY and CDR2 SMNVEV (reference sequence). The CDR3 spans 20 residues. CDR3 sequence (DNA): TGTGCCAGCAGTTTAAAGTTCGGACAGGGTGACTTTTCTCAACAGGAGACCCAGTACTTC. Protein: CASSLKFGQGDFSQQETQYF.